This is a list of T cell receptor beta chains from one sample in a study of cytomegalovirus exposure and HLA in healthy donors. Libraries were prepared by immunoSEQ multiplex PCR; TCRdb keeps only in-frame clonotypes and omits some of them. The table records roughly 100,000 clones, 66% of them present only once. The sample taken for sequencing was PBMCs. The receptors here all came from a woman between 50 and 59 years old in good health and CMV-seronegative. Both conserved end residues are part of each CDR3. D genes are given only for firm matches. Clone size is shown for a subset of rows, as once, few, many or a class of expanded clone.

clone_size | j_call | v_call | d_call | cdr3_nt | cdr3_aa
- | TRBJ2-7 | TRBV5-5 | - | TGTGCCAGCAGCTCAAGAGGGTGGGGAGTGGATTCCAACGAGCAGTACTTC | CASSSRGWGVDSNEQYF
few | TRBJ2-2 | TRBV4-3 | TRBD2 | TGCGCCAGCAGCCAAGTGTACAGCGGGGGGACCGGGGAGCTGTTTTTT | CASSQVYSGGTGELFF
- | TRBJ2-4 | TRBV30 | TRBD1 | TGTGCCTGGAGTGTAGGGACAGGGGGCGACATTCAGTACTTC | CAWSVGTGGDIQYF
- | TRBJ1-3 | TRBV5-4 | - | TGTGCCAGCAGCTTTGTGGAGGGTAACACCATATATTTT | CASSFVEGNTIYF
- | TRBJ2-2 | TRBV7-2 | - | TGTGCCAGCAGCTTAGGAGGGAGTACCGGGGAGCTGTTTTTT | CASSLGGSTGELFF
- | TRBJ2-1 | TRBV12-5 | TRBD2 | TGTGCTAGTGGTTTACCGAGGCTAGCGGGGGGAAATGAGCAGTTCTTC | CASGLPRLAGGNEQFF
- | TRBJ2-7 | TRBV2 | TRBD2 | TGTGCCAGCAACACCGGGACTAGCGGCGAGCAGTACTTC | CASNTGTSGEQYF
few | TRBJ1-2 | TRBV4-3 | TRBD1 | TGCGCCAGCAGCCTGAGGTCGACCCTGAGGGACAGGGGGACCTTTTGCCACACCTTC | CASSLRSTLRDRGTFCHTF
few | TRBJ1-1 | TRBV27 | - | TGTGCCAGCAGCCCTCTGAGGCACACTGAAGCTTTCTTT | CASSPLRHTEAFF
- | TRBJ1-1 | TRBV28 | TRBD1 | TGTGCCAGCAGTTGGGACAGGGGGTATTTCTTT | CASSWDRGYFF
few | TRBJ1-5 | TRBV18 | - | TGTGCCAGCTCACGAGTCAGGGATCAGCCCCAGCATTTT | CASSRVRDQPQHF
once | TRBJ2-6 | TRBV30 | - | TGTGCCTGGAGTCTAGACTTCTCTGGGGCCAACGTCCTGACTTTC | CAWSLDFSGANVLTF
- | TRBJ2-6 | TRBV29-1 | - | TGCAGCGTTGAAGGTCGTTCCTCCGGGGCCAACGTCCTGACTTTC | CSVEGRSSGANVLTF
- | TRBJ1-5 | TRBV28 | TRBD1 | TGTGCCAGCAGCCGGGACAGGGGAACCGGTCAGCCCCAGCATTTT | CASSRDRGTGQPQHF
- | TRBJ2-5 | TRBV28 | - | TGTGCCAGCAGTTTCCAGGGGCTTCAAGAGACCCAGTACTTC | CASSFQGLQETQYF
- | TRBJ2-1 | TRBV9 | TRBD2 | TGTGCCAGCAGCGATAGCGGGAGGGGCTACAATGAGCAGTTCTTC | CASSDSGRGYNEQFF
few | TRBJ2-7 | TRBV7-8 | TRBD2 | TGTGCCAGCAGCTTAATTCTCGTACTAGCGGGGGGTCGCTCCTACGAGCAGTACTTC | CASSLILVLAGGRSYEQYF
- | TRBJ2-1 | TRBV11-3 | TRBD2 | TGTGCCAGCAGCTTAGCTAGCGGACTTTACAATGAGCAGTTCTTC | CASSLASGLYNEQFF
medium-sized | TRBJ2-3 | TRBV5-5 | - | TGTGCCAGCAGCTTCCATGGGGTGCAGGGCATTCGCACAGATACGCAGTATTTT | CASSFHGVQGIRTDTQYF
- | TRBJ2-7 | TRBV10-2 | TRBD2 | TGCGCCAGCAGTGAGATGGGACTAGCGGGAACCTACGAGCAGTACTTC | CASSEMGLAGTYEQYF
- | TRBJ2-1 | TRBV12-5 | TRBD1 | TGTGCTAGTGGTTTGGGGACAGGGGCCTACAATGAGCAGTTCTTC | CASGLGTGAYNEQFF
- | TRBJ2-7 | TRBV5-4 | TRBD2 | TGTGCCAGCAGCTCGATGGGGCGGGGGTACGAGCAGTACTTC | CASSSMGRGYEQYF
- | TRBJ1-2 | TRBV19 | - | TGTGCCAGTAGTAAAGGGGACTATGGCTACACCTTC | CASSKGDYGYTF
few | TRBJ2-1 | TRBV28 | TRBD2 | TGTGCCAGCAGTTTCAGTCTGAGACTAGCGGGAGGGGATGAGCAGTTCTTC | CASSFSLRLAGGDEQFF
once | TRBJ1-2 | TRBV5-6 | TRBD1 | TGTGCCAGCAGCCACGACAGGGCCAACTATGGCTACACCTTC | CASSHDRANYGYTF
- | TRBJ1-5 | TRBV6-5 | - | TGTGCCAGCAGCCATATTGGGCAGGGGCCAGGGCCCCAGCATTTT | CASSHIGQGPGPQHF
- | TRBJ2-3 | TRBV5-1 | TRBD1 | TGCGCCAGCAGCTTGTCCAGGGGGCGGGCAGATACGCAGTATTTT | CASSLSRGRADTQYF
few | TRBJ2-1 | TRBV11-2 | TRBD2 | TGTGCCAGCAGCCTCAGGACTAGCGGCTCCTACAATGAGCAGTTCTTC | CASSLRTSGSYNEQFF
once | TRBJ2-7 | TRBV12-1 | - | TGTGCCAGCACCCGGACGGGGAGCTCCTACGAGCAGTACTTC | CASTRTGSSYEQYF
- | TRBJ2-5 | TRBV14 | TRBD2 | TGTGCCAGCAGCCCGGGGGAGGGCACCCTCCAAGAGACCCAGTACTTC | CASSPGEGTLQETQYF
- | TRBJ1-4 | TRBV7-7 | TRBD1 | TGTGCCAGCAGCCCTGGGACAGGGAATGAAAAACTGTTTTTT | CASSPGTGNEKLFF
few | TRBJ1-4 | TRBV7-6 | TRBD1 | TGTGCCAGCAGTCAGACAGGGTTTGAGGGTGAAAAACTGTTTTTT | CASSQTGFEGEKLFF
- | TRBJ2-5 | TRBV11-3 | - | TGTGCCAGCAGCCGTACGCCGGGACAAAGAAGAGAGACCCAGTACTTC | CASSRTPGQRRETQYF
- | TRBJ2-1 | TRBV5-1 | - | TGCGCCAGCAGCGGAGAATGGAGCGATGAGCAGTTCTTC | CASSGEWSDEQFF